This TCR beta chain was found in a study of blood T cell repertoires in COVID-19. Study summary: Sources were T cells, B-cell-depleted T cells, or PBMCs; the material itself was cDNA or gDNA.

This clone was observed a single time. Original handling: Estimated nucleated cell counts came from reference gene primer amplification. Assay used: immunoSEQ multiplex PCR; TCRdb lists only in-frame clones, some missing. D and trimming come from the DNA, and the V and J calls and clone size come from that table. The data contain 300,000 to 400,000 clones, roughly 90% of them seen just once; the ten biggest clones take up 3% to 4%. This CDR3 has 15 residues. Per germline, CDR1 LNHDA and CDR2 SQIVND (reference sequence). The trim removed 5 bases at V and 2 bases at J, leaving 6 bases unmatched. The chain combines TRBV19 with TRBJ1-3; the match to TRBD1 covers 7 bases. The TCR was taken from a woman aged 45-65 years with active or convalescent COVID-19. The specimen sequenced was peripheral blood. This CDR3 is CASSPPTGTGNTIYF. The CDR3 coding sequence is TGTGCCAGTAGTCCCCCGACAGGGACTGGAAACACCATATATTTT.